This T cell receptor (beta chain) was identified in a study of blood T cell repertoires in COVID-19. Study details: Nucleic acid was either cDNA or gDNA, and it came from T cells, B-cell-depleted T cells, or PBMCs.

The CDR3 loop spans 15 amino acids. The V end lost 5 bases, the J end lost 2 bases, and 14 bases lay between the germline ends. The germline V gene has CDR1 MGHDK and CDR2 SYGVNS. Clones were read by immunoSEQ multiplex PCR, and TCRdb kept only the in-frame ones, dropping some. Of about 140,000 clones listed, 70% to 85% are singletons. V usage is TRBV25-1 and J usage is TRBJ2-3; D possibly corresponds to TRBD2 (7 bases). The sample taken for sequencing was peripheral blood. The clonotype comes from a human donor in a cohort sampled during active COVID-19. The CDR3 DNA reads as TGTGCCAGCAGTCCCCAAGGGGGGGCCACAGATACGCAGTATTTT. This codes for CASSPQGGATDTQYF.